Shown below are 17 T cell receptor beta chains from a single sample sequenced in a study of low-dose radiotherapy and immunotherapy resistance in tumors. Priming of first-strand cDNA relied on TRAV- and TRBV-specific primers (covering alpha and beta chains). TCRs were put through 20 to 25 PCR cycles of amplification with Phusion. A constant-region primer and the V-primer adapter served as the primer pair. MiXCR, run by TCRdb on the reads, gives a single entry per CDR3 protein. The data hold roughly 56,000 distinct CDR3 sequences, with approximately 22% observed a single time. Documented time point: after trial treatment. As for treatment: LDRT plus nivolumab, ipilimumab, low-dose cyclophosphamide and aspirin (RACIN trial). The material sequenced was PBMCs, taken after low-dose radiotherapy plus immunotherapy. The receptors here all came from a male donor with prostate cancer.

To note about this clonotype: A far larger clone is just one base off, so this is likely a read error. V usage is TRBV6-2 or TRBV6-3 and J usage is TRBJ2-1; no clear D. The germline V and J ends were trimmed by 4 bases and 10 bases, with 17 bases remaining between them. The CDR3 has 14 residues. CDR1 and CDR2 (germline): MNHEY, SVGEGT. Written as DNA, the CDR3 is TGTGCCAGCAGTTTCGGTCTGACCTCCTACGAGCAGTTCTTC. Translation: CASSFGLTSYEQFF.

The chain links TRBV24-1 to TRBJ2-1, with 9 bases fitting TRBD2. There are 17 residues in the CDR3. J lost 4 bases, V lost 3 bases, and 9 bases had no gene match. Germline assignment: CDR1 KGHDR and CDR2 SFDVKD. The CDR3 DNA sequence: TGTGCCACCAGTGATCCCCTACTTGCGGGAGGGTACAATGAGCAGTTCTTC. Protein sequence: CATSDPLLAGGYNEQFF.

This clonotype was observed at least ten times. The J gene is TRBJ2-5, the V gene TRBV5-4; 8 bases line up with TRBD1. This CDR3 spans 14 amino acids. CDR1 is SGHNT and CDR2 is YYREEE in the germline V gene (reference sequence). J gave up 4 bases and V 5 bases, and 7 bases lay outside the gene matches. The CDR3 loop reads CASRRGQGGETQYF. The CDR3 coding sequence is TGTGCCAGCAGGAGAGGACAGGGAGGAGAGACCCAGTACTTC.

Many counts were recorded for this clonotype. V is TRBV6-5 and J is TRBJ2-1, with 11 bases matching TRBD1. CDR1 is MNHEY, CDR2 SVGAGI, per germline. The CDR3 is made up of 15 amino acids. Unmatched junction bases numbered 0, after V lost 2 bases and J lost 3 bases. The CDR3, as DNA: TGTGCCAGCAGTTACGGGACAGGGGGCTACAATGAGCAGTTCTTC. Amino acids: CASSYGTGGYNEQFF.

This clonotype was counted many times. The chain employs TRBV2 and TRBJ2-7; 7 positions agree with TRBD2. Germline V gene lookup returns CDR1 SNHLY and CDR2 FYNNEI. This CDR3 is 12 amino acids long. The V and J ends lost 8 bases and 1 base, in that order; junction bases with no gene match: 2. The CDR3 DNA is TGTGCCAGCGGGAGGGTTTCCTACGAGCAGTACTTC. Amino acids: CASGRVSYEQYF.

The chain carries TRBV26 and TRBJ1-1; TRBD1 is the table's D call and was not checked against the DNA. TRBV26 is given as a pseudogene. The CDR3 is 16 amino acids. DNA for the CDR3: TGTGCCAGCAGGACGTGGGGTAAGGGGATGAACACTGAAGCTTTCTTT. This gives the protein CASRTWGKGMNTEAFF.

The sample holds a few counts of this clonotype. The V and J genes are TRBV9 and TRBJ2-3; D remains unclear. The CDR3 has 15 residues. Germline CDR1 reads SGDLS; CDR2 reads YYNGEE. V was clipped by 3 bases and J by 0 bases, with 11 bases between them. In DNA form, the CDR3 reads TGTGCCAGCAGCGCGGACGTACCAAGCACAGATACGCAGTATTTT. Amino acid sequence: CASSADVPSTDTQYF.

This clonotype was seen many times. This sequence joins TRBV19 and TRBJ2-1; TRBD2 aligns across 8 bases. J lost 4 bases, V lost 7 bases, and 12 bases had no gene match. CDR1 LNHDA and CDR2 SQIVND come from the germline V gene (reference sequence). The CDR3 has 16 residues. CDR3 sequence (DNA): TGTGCCAGTAAAGATAGCGGGGTCAGGGATTACAATGAGCAGTTCTTC. Protein: CASKDSGVRDYNEQFF.

The rearrangement links TRBV4-3 to TRBJ1-4; D is unclear. There are 13 residues in the CDR3. Between the trimmed V and J ends, which lost 1 base and 8 bases, there was a span of 8 bases. Germline-derived CDR1 and CDR2 are LGHNA and YSLEER. The CDR3 DNA is TGCGCCAGCAGCCAAGCCGTTGCCGAAAAACTGTTTTTT. Translation gives CASSQAVAEKLFF.

This clonotype was seen ten or more times. The chain joins TRBV11-2 to TRBJ2-7, with D possibly being TRBD2 (5 bases). Germline-derived CDR1 and CDR2 are SGHAT and FQNNGV. Trimming pared 4 bases from V and 3 bases from J, leaving 10 bases between. The CDR3 contains 13 residues. The CDR3 loop is CASSYGMVYEQYF. CDR3 DNA sequence: TGTGCCAGCAGCTACGGGATGGTCTACGAGCAGTACTTC.

This clonotype was counted ten times or more. The gene calls are TRBV5-1 and TRBJ1-1; D remains unclear. This CDR3 has 14 residues. Looked up from germline, CDR1 is SGHRS and CDR2 is YFSETQ. V was clipped by 0 bases and J by 0 bases, with 6 bases between them. Here the CDR3 reads CASSLESMNTEAFF. In DNA form, the CDR3 reads TGCGCCAGCAGCTTGGAATCCATGAACACTGAAGCTTTCTTT.

Notes on this clonotype: A read error is the likely source, as a far larger clone sits one nucleotide away. The rearrangement uses TRBV21-1 and TRBJ2-1; the table's D gene call, TRBD1, was not cross checked with the DNA. TRBV21-1 is marked as a pseudogene. The CDR3 runs to 12 residues. The CDR3 DNA is TGTGCCAGCAGCGGGCGCTCCCTCGAGCAGTTCTTC. This gives the protein CASSGRSLEQFF.

Many counts were recorded for this clonotype. The rearrangement uses TRBV7-3 and TRBJ2-2; tentatively, D is TRBD1 (6 bases). CDR1 is SGHTA and CDR2 is FQGTGA in the germline V gene. V dropped 5 bases and J dropped 2 bases, with 24 bases sitting between them. This CDR3 is 19 amino acids long. The CDR3 DNA reads TGTGCCAGCAGCCACGACTCCTCCGGTAGGACAGTTAACACCGGGGAGCTGTTTTTT. Its translation: CASSHDSSGRTVNTGELFF.

The table lists this clonotype with a few counts. This chain links TRBV5-1 with TRBJ2-2; D not resolved. V lost 5 bases to trimming and J lost 0 bases, with 11 bases between them. The CDR3 contains 15 residues. Germline CDR1 and CDR2: SGHRS and YFSETQ. DNA for the CDR3: TGCGCCAGCAGTTGGGTCGGTACGAACACCGGGGAGCTGTTTTTT. Translated, it gives CASSWVGTNTGELFF. Variable domain in full (rest from reference TRBV5-1 and TRBJ2-2): KAGVTQTPRYLIKTRGQQVTLSCSPISGHRSVSWYQQTPGQGLQFLFEYFSETQRNKGNFPGRFSGRQFSNSRSEMNVSTLELGDSALYLCASSWVGTNTGELFFGEGSRLTVL.

This clonotype has at least ten counts. The chain combines TRBV7-2 with TRBJ2-1, with TRBD2 matching 7 bases. Per germline, CDR1 SGHTA and CDR2 FQGNSA. The CDR3 totals 16 residues. V gave up 1 base and J gave up 6 bases; unmatched junction bases: 9. The CDR3 protein is CASSLGWTRAPNEQFF. CDR3 bases: TGTGCCAGCAGCTTAGGTTGGACTAGGGCCCCCAATGAGCAGTTCTTC.

This clonotype occurred many times. The rearrangement links TRBV18 to TRBJ1-1; D gene unclear. Germline values: CDR1 KGHSH, CDR2 LQKENI. This CDR3 is 16 amino acids long. The ends were cut back, 0 bases at V and 2 bases at J, with 13 bases in the middle. This CDR3 reads CASSPPMGGTNTEAFF. As DNA, the CDR3 is TGTGCCAGCTCACCACCGATGGGTGGTACTAACACTGAAGCTTTCTTT.

The J gene is TRBJ2-2, the V gene TRBV5-6; perhaps TRBD1 as D (6 bases). Looked up from germline, CDR1 is SGHDT and CDR2 is YYEEEE. This CDR3 has 14 amino acids. Deletions cut 7 bases from V and 3 bases from J, with 13 bases between. In DNA form, the CDR3 reads TGTGCCAGCGCGCGTGGGGGCGACACCGGGGAGCTGTTTTTT. Translation: CASARGGDTGELFF.